The entry below describes one T cell receptor beta chain. No antigen is known for it. The CDR3 runs to 13 residues. With 4 bases removed from V and 3 bases from J, the gap between germline ends came to 10 bases. Germline values: CDR1 SGDLS, CDR2 YYNGEE. These data come from a study of STAT5B mutations in CD4+ large granular lymphocyte leukemia. Repertoires were generated with immunoSEQ multiplex PCR, while TCRdb's copy carries only in-frame clones and drops some. The sample comprises tens of thousands of clones, 65% to 85% of which are singletons, and less than 0.4% rests with the top ten. The study, taken as a whole, reports: The CD4+ versus CD8+ T-LGLL clonality difference may reflect limited sample size.

V usage is TRBV9 and J usage is TRBJ2-5; D is ambiguous. Material for sequencing was CD4+ T cells from blood buffy coats. This sequence originates from a human donor in good health. The CDR3 sequence: CASSTSAEETQYF. The CDR3, as DNA: TGTGCCAGCAGCACAAGCGCCGAAGAGACCCAGTACTTC.